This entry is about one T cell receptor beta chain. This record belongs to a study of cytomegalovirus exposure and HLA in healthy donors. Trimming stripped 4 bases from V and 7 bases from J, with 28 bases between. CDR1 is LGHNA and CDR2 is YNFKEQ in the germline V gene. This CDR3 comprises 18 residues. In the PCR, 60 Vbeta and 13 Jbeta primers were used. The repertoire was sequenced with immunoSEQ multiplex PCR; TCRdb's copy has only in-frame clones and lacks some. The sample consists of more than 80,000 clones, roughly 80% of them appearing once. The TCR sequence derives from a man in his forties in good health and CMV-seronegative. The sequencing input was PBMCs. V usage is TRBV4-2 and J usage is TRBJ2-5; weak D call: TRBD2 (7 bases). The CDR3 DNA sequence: TGTGCCAGCAGCCGTACTCCCCTCGCGGGGGCTTCATCCGGGACCCAGTACTTC. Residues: CASSRTPLAGASSGTQYF.